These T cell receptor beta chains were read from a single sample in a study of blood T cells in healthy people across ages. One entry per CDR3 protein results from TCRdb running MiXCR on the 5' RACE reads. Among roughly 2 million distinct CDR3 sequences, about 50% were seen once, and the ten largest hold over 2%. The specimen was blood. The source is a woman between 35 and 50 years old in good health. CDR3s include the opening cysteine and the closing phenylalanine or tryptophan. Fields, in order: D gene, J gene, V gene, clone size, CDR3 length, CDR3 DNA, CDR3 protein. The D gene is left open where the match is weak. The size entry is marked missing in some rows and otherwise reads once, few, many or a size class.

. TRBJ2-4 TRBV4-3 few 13 TGCGCCAGCAGCCAAGATATTGACAGAATTCAGTACTTC CASSQDIDRIQYF
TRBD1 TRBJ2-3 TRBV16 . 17 TGTGCCAGCAGCCAACAAATAGTTCCGGGACAGGCAGATACGCAGTATTTT CASSQQIVPGQADTQYF
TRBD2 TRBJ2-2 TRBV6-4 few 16 TGTGCCAGCAGTGAAGGCGGGGGACTGAACACCGGGGAGCTGTTTTTT CASSEGGGLNTGELFF
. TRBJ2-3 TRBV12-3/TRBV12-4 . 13 TGTGCCAGCAGTTTGGAGAATTCGGATACGCAGTATTTT CASSLENSDTQYF
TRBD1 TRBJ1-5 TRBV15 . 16 TGTGCCACCAGCAGAGATAAAGGGGGCCGGGGACAGCCCCAGCATTTT CATSRDKGGRGQPQHF
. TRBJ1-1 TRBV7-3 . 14 TGTGCCAGCAGCTTAACCGCGGTGAACACTGAAGCTTTCTTT CASSLTAVNTEAFF
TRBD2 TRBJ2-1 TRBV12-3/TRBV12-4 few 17 TGTGCCAGCAGGGGGACGGGACTAGCGGGGTATTACAATGAGCAGTTCTTC CASRGTGLAGYYNEQFF
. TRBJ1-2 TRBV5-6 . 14 TGTGCCAGCAGCTTGGACAGTCAGTCCGATGGCTACACCTTC CASSLDSQSDGYTF
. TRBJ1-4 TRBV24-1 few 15 TGTGCCACCAGTGACTCCCGCGCAACTAATGAAAAACTGTTTTTT CATSDSRATNEKLFF
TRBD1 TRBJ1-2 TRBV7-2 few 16 TGTGCCAGCAGCCCCAGTACAGGGGGGAAGGAGCGGGGCTACACCTTC CASSPSTGGKERGYTF
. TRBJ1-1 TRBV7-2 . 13 TGTGCCAGCAGCTCTACACTAACGGGTGAAGCTTTCTTT CASSSTLTGEAFF
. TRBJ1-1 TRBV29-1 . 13 TGCAGCGTTGCGAGGGCTGGAGGCACTGAAGCTTTCTTT CSVARAGGTEAFF
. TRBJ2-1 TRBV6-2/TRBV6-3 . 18 TGTGCCAGCAGTTACGGCCCGACTGGCGGTAGCTCCTACAATGAGCAGTTCTTC CASSYGPTGGSSYNEQFF
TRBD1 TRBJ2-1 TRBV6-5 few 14 TGTGCCAGCAGTTACGGTACAGGGGGTACTGAGCAGTTCTTC CASSYGTGGTEQFF
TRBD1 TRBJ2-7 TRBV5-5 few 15 TGTGCCAGCATCCCCAAGGGGACAGGGCCTTCCGAGCAGTACTTC CASIPKGTGPSEQYF
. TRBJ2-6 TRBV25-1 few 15 TGTGCCAGCAGGAAAGGGAGCTCTGGGGCCAACGTCCTGACTTTC CASRKGSSGANVLTF
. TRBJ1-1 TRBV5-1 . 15 TGCGCCAGCAGCTTGCGAACAGGAGTTTTCACTGAAGCTTTCTTT CASSLRTGVFTEAFF
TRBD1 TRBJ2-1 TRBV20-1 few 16 TGCAGTGCCCGAGAAGGGGGCAGTTCCATTGGGGGTGAGCAGTTCTTC CSAREGGSSIGGEQFF
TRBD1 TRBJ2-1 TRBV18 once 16 TGTGCCAGCTCACCGAAGGGGGCCGGTAATAAAGAGACCCAGTTCTTC CASSPKGAGNKETQFF
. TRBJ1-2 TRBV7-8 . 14 TGTGCCAGCAGCTTCAAGGGACCCTACAATCTATACACCTTC CASSFKGPYNLYTF
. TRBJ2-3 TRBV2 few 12 TGTGCCAACATGGGGAGCACAGATACGCAGTATTTT CANMGSTDTQYF
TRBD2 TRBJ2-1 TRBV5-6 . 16 TGTGCCAGCAGCTTGTACGGGCGGGGGGAGGCAAATGAGCAGTTCTTC CASSLYGRGEANEQFF